The T cell receptor beta chain under discussion was sequenced for a study of T cells in Graves' hyperthyroidism and ophthalmopathy. Study results and caveats: Separating ophthalmopathy from stable hyperthyroidism was achieved by a 13 V-J model. Peripheral blood also featured most of the thyroid clonotypes expanded above 0.001.

Amplified regions were TCR beta CDR3 sequences from RNA transcripts. The HTBI set primed first-round TCR CDR3 RT-PCR. Using its own MiXCR run on the multiplex PCR reads, TCRdb lists one record per CDR3 protein. The sample lists fewer than 900,000 distinct CDR3 sequences; around 17% were seen once. Criteria for exclusion of patients were uncontrolled infection, other autoimmune disease, pregnancy or lactation. It was over 9.5 ml of fresh peripheral blood that supplied the PBMCs. Germline values: CDR1 SGHVS, CDR2 FQNEAQ. The CDR3 loop spans 16 amino acids. V shed 5 bases and J shed 6 bases, with 20 bases lying between them. Regarding this clonotype: Its antigen remains unknown.

The receptor was isolated from a man younger than 35 with Graves' hyperthyroidism. The gene calls are TRBV7-8 and TRBJ2-1, with D possibly being TRBD2 (6 bases). Sequencing was carried out using blood. The CDR3 sequence: CASSPDGRGGGNEQFF. DNA for the CDR3: TGTGCCAGCAGCCCCGACGGGCGGGGAGGAGGCAATGAGCAGTTCTTC.